This entry lists 2 T cell receptor beta chains sequenced from one sample in a study of T-cell reconstitution after alpha-beta-depleted transplantation in children. Molecular barcoding with unique molecular identifiers was used for the TCRbeta library. TCRdb reprocessed the PCR reads with MiXCR, giving one entry per CDR3 protein. The repertoire has around 500,000 distinct CDR3 sequences, under 15% of them found once; the top ten carry around 6%. The source material was PBMCs from the stem cell graft donor, sampled from the stem cell graft. The source is a human donor who donated a stem cell graft to a child with combined immunodeficiency.

This clonotype has ten or more counts. The chain combines TRBV7-9 with TRBJ1-2; D possibly corresponds to TRBD1 (6 bases). The germline V and J ends were trimmed by 4 bases and 8 bases, with 11 bases remaining between them. Germline V lookup: CDR1 SEHNR, CDR2 FQNEAQ (reference sequence). The CDR3 is 12 amino acids. CDR3 amino acids: CASSSGDSGYTF. For the CDR3, the DNA is TGTGCCAGCAGCTCAGGGGATTCGGGCTACACCTTC.

This clonotype was detected only a few times. The chain joins TRBV7-2 to TRBJ2-5, with TRBD2 identical over 8 bases. The CDR3 has 14 residues. After removal of 5 bases from V and 4 bases from J, the junction contained 6 bases not matched to a gene. Germline CDR1 is SGHTA and CDR2 is FQGNSA. The CDR3 DNA reads TGTGCCAGCAGCCGGGGGGGAATAGGAGAGACCCAGTACTTC. This gives the protein CASSRGGIGETQYF. Together with reference TRBV7-2 and TRBJ2-5, the CDR3 gives the full variable domain: GAGVSQSPSNKVTEKGKDVELRCDPISGHTALYWYRQSLGQGLEFLIYFQGNSAPDKSGLPSDRFSAERTGGSVSTLTIQRTQQEDSAVYLCASSRGGIGETQYFGPGTRLLVL.